Included here is one T cell receptor (beta chain) sequence, with context. The antigen it recognizes is unknown. It has no much larger one-base neighbor in the sample; base qualities were not kept. The sample originates from a study of blood T cell repertoires in COVID-19 (dated by TCRdb to about 2020). In terms of the full investigation: Samples covering the acute and convalescent phases of COVID-19 were provided by collaborators in the United States, Italy and Spain. The material from the prospective study consisted of cDNA or gDNA derived from T cells, B-cell-depleted T cells, or PBMCs. Subjects who had been exposed to COVID-19, were actively infected with it, or had recovered from it provided the deeply sampled blood TCRbeta repertoires that made up the dataset. The repertoires were released in a freely available public database intended as a resource for research on the immune response to SARS-CoV-2. Samples were obtained from the ongoing ImmuneRACE study (first 160 participants) and from about 1,300 subjects provided by 6 global collaborators. The sample metadata nearly always contained a de-identified subject ID, COVID-19 status, age in years and sex. Where HLA class I and class II types were available, the types were taken from metadata supplied by the sample provider, not from assay-based typing.

Whole blood was collected in K2EDTA tubes by collaborating institutions according to the institutions' own protocols. For TCRbeta analysis, collaborators shipped samples as frozen whole blood, isolated PBMCs, or DNA extracted from either of those sample types. TCRbeta CDR3 regions were amplified from genomic DNA using the immunoSEQ Assay, a bias-controlled multiplex PCR. In the paper's pipeline: The number of nucleated cells in each sample was estimated from the amplification of reference gene primers within the assay. To quantify the absolute abundance of each unique TCRbeta CDR3 rearrangement, sequence reads were collapsed and filtered. For each sample, productive Simpson clonality was calculated as the square root of Simpson's diversity index over productive rearrangements. TCRdb's version of the immuneACCESS table is confined to in-frame rearrangements and falls short of the full clone set. An unresolved V gene accounts for under half of the shortfall where checked; the remainder is of unknown origin. V and J calls and clone size are given by that table; D and trimming were obtained from the DNA. For this sample there are 150,000 to 200,000 clones; 82% appear just once. Around a fifth of the sample comes from the top ten.

Cut back by 8 bases and 11 bases, the V and J ends lie 24 bases apart. CDR1 and CDR2, per the germline V gene (reference sequence), are MNHNY and SVGAGI. The CDR3, cysteine through phenylalanine, is 14 amino acids long. Only the CDR3 DNA stays, 42 bases, in frame from base 1. Study-wide findings and limitations: Clinical and demographic metadata were provided uncurated, with the amount varying by source and participant.

The sequencing sample was made of peripheral blood. The receptor comes from a woman older than 75 with acute or convalescent COVID-19. The V and J genes are TRBV6-6 and TRBJ1-2; perhaps TRBD1 is the D gene, with 6 bases matching. The CDR3 protein sequence reads: CASVRGGPMNEYTF. The base sequence is TGTGCCAGCGTAAGGGGGGGTCCCATGAATGAGTACACCTTC.